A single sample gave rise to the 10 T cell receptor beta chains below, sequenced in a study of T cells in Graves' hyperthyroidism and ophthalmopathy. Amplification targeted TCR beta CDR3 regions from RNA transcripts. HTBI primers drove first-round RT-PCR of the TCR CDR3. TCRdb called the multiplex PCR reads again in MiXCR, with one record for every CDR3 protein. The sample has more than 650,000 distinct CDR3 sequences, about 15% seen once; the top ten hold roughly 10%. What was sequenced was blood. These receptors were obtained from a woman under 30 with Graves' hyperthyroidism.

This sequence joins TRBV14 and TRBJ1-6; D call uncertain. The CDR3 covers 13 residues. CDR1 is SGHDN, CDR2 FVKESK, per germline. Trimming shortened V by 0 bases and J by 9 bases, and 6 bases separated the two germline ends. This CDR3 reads CASSQELSSPLHF. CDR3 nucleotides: TGTGCCAGCAGCCAAGAATTGAGTTCACCCCTCCACTTT.

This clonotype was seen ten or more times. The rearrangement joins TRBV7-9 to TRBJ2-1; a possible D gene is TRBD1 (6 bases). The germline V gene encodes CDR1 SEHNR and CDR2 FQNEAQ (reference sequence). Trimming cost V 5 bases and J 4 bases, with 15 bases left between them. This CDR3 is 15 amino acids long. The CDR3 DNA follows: TGTGCCAGCAGCCCCGGTGAGGGACAATACAATGAGCAGTTCTTC. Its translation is CASSPGEGQYNEQFF.

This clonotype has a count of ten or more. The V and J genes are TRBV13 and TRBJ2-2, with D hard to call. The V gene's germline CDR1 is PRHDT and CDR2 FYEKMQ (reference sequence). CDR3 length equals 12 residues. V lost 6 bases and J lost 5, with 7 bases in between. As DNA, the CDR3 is TGTGCCAGCAGTGGTATGACCGGGGAGCTGTTTTTT. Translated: CASSGMTGELFF. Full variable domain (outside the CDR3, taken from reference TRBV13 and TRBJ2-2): AAGVIQSPRHLIKEKRETATLKCYPIPRHDTVYWYQQGPGQDPQFLISFYEKMQSDKGSIPDRFSAQQFSDYHSELNMSSLELGDSALYFCASSGMTGELFFGEGSRLTVL.

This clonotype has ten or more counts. The CDR3 nucleotides are TGTGCCAGCAGCGGGCGGGGACAGGGAGGTCAAGAGACCCAGTACTTC. Its translation is CASSGRGQGGQETQYF. V usage is TRBV7-9 and J usage is TRBJ2-5; 9 nucleotides line up with TRBD1. Unmatched junction bases numbered 9, after V lost 5 bases and J lost 2 bases. Germline-derived CDR1 and CDR2 are SEHNR and FQNEAQ (reference sequence). The CDR3 totals 16 residues.

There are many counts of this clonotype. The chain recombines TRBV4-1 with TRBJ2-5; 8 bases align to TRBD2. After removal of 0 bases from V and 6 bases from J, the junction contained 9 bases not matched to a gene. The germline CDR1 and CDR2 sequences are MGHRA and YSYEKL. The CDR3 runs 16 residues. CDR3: CASSQDHQRERQTQYF. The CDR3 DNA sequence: TGCGCCAGCAGCCAAGATCACCAGCGGGAGCGGCAGACCCAGTACTTC.

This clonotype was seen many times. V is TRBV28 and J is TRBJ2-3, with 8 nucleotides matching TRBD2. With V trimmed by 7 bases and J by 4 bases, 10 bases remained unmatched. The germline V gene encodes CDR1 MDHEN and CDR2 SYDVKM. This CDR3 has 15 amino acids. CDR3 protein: CASIGGREVPDTQYF. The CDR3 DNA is TGTGCCAGCATCGGAGGGCGGGAGGTTCCAGATACGCAGTATTTT.

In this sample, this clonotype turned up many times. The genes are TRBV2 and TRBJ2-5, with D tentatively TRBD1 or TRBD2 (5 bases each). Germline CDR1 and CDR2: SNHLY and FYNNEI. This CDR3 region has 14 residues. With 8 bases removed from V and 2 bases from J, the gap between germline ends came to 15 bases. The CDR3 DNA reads TGTGCCAGCCGACAGACGAGGGATCAAGAGACCCAGTACTTC. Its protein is CASRQTRDQETQYF.

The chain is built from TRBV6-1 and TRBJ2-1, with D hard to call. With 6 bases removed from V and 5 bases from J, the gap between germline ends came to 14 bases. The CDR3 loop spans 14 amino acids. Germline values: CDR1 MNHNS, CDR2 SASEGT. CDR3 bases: TGTGCCAGCAGAGACTTGGGCTCGGACAATGAGCAGTTCTTC. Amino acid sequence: CASRDLGSDNEQFF.

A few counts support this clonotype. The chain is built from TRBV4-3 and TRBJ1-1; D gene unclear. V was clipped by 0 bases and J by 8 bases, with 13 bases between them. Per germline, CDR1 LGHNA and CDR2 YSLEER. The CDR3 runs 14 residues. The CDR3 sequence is CASSQDPGDVEAFF. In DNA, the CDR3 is TGCGCCAGCAGCCAAGATCCCGGCGATGTGGAAGCTTTCTTT.

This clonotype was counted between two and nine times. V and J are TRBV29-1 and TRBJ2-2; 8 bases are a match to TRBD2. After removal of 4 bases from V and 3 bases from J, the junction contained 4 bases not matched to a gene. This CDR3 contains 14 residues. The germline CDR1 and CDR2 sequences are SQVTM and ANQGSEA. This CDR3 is CSVVGRAYTGELFF. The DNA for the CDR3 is TGCAGCGTTGTCGGGAGGGCCTACACCGGGGAGCTGTTTTTT.